The T cell receptor (beta chain) described here comes from a study of Ad26.COV2.S vaccination and SARS-CoV-2 variants. Treatment described: 15 to 20 received Ad26.COV2.S at low or high dose, single or two shots; about 5 received placebo; per-sample allocation not given. Collection of the samples took place on day 63 after the first injection of vaccine or placebo. A word on this clone: As yet, its antigen is unknown.

CDR1 SGHTA and CDR2 FQGNSA come from the germline V gene. The CDR3 sequence is 14 residues long. Trimming took 4 bases from V and 3 from J; bases not matched to a gene: 1. The study's findings and limits: The TCR-based breadth and depth measures might underestimate overall T cell responses.

The method was immunoSEQ multiplex PCR; TCRdb's version includes in-frame clones alone and lacks a portion of them. The profile shows a few hundred thousand clones, about nine tenths of them singletons. The chain joins TRBV7-2 to TRBJ2-1; 9 bases line up with TRBD2. This specimen consisted of peripheral blood, obtained in a trial of Ad26.COV2.S vaccine versus placebo. This TCR derives from a person between 18 and 65 years old who received the Ad26.COV2.S COVID-19 vaccine or a placebo. CDR3 sequence: CASSYSGGYNEQFF. CDR3 bases: TGTGCCAGCAGCTATAGCGGGGGCTACAATGAGCAGTTCTTC.